This TCR beta chain was identified during a study of spatial heterogeneity in lung cancer. Time point: sample taken at primary tumor resection. Whole RNA obtained from tumor, nontumor lung or frozen PBMC underwent sequencing without sorting. Each CDR3 protein is one row after TCRdb ran MiXCR on the 5' RACE reads. Of fewer than 40,000 distinct CDR3 sequences in the sample, 6% to 8% are singletons; the top ten hold roughly 28%. This clonotype was seen ten or more times. This CDR3 is built from 14 residues. Germline V lookup: CDR1 SGHNT, CDR2 YYREEE (reference sequence). The junction had 5 bases not matched to a gene; V was cut back by 4 bases and J by 2 bases.

The starting material was PBMCs, obtained at surgery. The receptor was derived from a male donor with early-stage non-small cell lung cancer. This chain joins TRBV5-4 and TRBJ1-2; the match to TRBD1 covers 7 bases. The CDR3 DNA is TGTGCCAGCAGCGGAGACAGGGTAAACTATGGCTACACCTTC. Protein: CASSGDRVNYGYTF.